These T cell receptor beta chains were read from a single sample in a study of blood T cell repertoires in COVID-19. Data came from immunoSEQ multiplex PCR; TCRdb stores just in-frame clones and leaves some out. The sample consists of 65,000 to 75,000 clones, around 90% of them appearing once. Source material: peripheral blood. Source of these receptors: a human donor with active COVID-19. The donor label of this sample is uncertain. CDR3s include the opening cysteine and the closing phenylalanine or tryptophan. Each record gives: V gene, CDR3 length, J gene, D gene, clone size, CDR3 DNA, CDR3 protein. A D gene is named only where the DNA matches it firmly. Clone size is given for some rows only: seen once, a few or many times, or a class if the clone is expanded.

V: TRBV5-1; length: 12; J: TRBJ2-1; D: .; size: .; DNA: TGCGCCAGCAGCTTGGAACGGGGTGAGCAGTTCTTC; CDR3: CASSLERGEQFF
V: TRBV5-8; length: 16; J: TRBJ2-3; D: TRBD2; size: .; DNA: TGTGCCAGCAGCTTCCTTCTCGGGAGGGTCACAGATACGCAGTATTTT; CDR3: CASSFLLGRVTDTQYF
V: TRBV6-2/TRBV6-3; length: 15; J: TRBJ2-5; D: TRBD2; size: .; DNA: TGTGCCAGCAGTTACGGCGGGAGGGCCGATGAGACCCAGTACTTC; CDR3: CASSYGGRADETQYF
V: TRBV7-3; length: 16; J: TRBJ2-2; D: .; size: .; DNA: TGTGCCAGCAGCTTGAGGACAGGGAGGGGTGGCGGGGAGCTGTTTTTT; CDR3: CASSLRTGRGGGELFF
V: TRBV9; length: 14; J: TRBJ2-2; D: .; size: .; DNA: TGTGCCAGCAGCGTATATACACACCCCGGGGAGCTGTTTTTT; CDR3: CASSVYTHPGELFF
V: TRBV21-1; length: 18; J: TRBJ1-3; D: .; size: .; DNA: TGTGCCAGCAGCAAAGGGGGGGACAGGGGGCGAAGTGGAAACACCATATATTTT; CDR3: CASSKGGDRGRSGNTIYF
V: TRBV5-4; length: 15; J: TRBJ1-6; D: .; size: .; DNA: TGTGCCAGCAGCTTCGGCGGCCCGGGAAATTCACCCCTCCACTTT; CDR3: CASSFGGPGNSPLHF
V: TRBV5-6; length: 14; J: TRBJ1-6; D: .; size: .; DNA: TGTGCCAGCAGCCTCGACCGGGACTGGGGGCCCCTCCACTTT; CDR3: CASSLDRDWGPLHF
V: TRBV9; length: 16; J: TRBJ1-2; D: TRBD1; size: .; DNA: TGTGCCAGCAGCGGTAGTCGACAGGGGTCTAACTATGGCTACACCTTC; CDR3: CASSGSRQGSNYGYTF
V: TRBV4-3; length: 14; J: TRBJ2-1; D: TRBD2; size: .; DNA: TGCGCCAGCAGGGGGGGACTAGACTACAATGAGCAGTTCTTC; CDR3: CASRGGLDYNEQFF
V: TRBV6-5; length: 15; J: TRBJ2-7; D: TRBD1; size: .; DNA: TGTGCCAGCAGCCCGGACAGGGGGGCATCCTACGAGCAGTACTTC; CDR3: CASSPDRGASYEQYF
V: TRBV27; length: 15; J: TRBJ2-7; D: TRBD2; size: .; DNA: TGTGCCAGCAGGCCCGGGACTAGCGTGTCCTACGAGCAGTACTTC; CDR3: CASRPGTSVSYEQYF
V: TRBV5-1; length: 15; J: TRBJ2-1; D: TRBD2; size: .; DNA: TGCGCCAGCAGCCGCCAGCGGGATTCCTACAATGAGCAGTTCTTC; CDR3: CASSRQRDSYNEQFF
V: TRBV19; length: 12; J: TRBJ1-6; D: TRBD1; size: .; DNA: TGTGCCAGTAGCGACAGGGGTTCACCCCTCCACTTT; CDR3: CASSDRGSPLHF
V: TRBV5-1; length: 17; J: TRBJ2-3; D: TRBD1; size: once; DNA: TGCGCCAGCAGCTTGGGTAGGACAGGGTCCTCCACAGATACGCAGTATTTT; CDR3: CASSLGRTGSSTDTQYF
V: TRBV29-1; length: 10; J: TRBJ2-7; D: .; size: .; DNA: TGCAGCGTTCGAACGCGGGAAGAGTACTTC; CDR3: CSVRTREEYF
V: TRBV6-6; length: 15; J: TRBJ2-7; D: TRBD2; size: .; DNA: TGTGCCAGCAGTTACATAACTAGCGGGAGTTACGAGCAGTACTTC; CDR3: CASSYITSGSYEQYF
V: TRBV28; length: 13; J: TRBJ2-4; D: .; size: .; DNA: TGTGCCAGCAGTGGGGGGGCCGGAAACATTCAGTACTTC; CDR3: CASSGGAGNIQYF
V: TRBV28; length: 14; J: TRBJ2-7; D: .; size: .; DNA: TGTGCCAGCACGATCTTCGGGCGGGCCTACGAGCAGTACTTC; CDR3: CASTIFGRAYEQYF
V: TRBV2; length: 14; J: TRBJ2-3; D: .; size: .; DNA: TGTGCCAGCAGTGATGGCAGCGCCACAGATACGCAGTATTTT; CDR3: CASSDGSATDTQYF
V: TRBV11-3; length: 16; J: TRBJ2-3; D: TRBD1; size: .; DNA: TGTGCCAGCAGCTCCCGGGGACAGGGACAAACAGATACGCAGTATTTT; CDR3: CASSSRGQGQTDTQYF
V: TRBV27; length: 16; J: TRBJ2-1; D: TRBD2; size: .; DNA: TGTGCCAGCAGCCCGCTAGCGGGAGTTCGGTACAATGAGCAGTTCTTC; CDR3: CASSPLAGVRYNEQFF
V: TRBV2; length: 16; J: TRBJ2-3; D: TRBD2; size: few; DNA: TGTGCCAGCAAGAAGACTATAGCGGGGGTCACAGATACGCAGTATTTT; CDR3: CASKKTIAGVTDTQYF
V: TRBV10-3; length: 12; J: TRBJ1-1; D: TRBD1; size: .; DNA: TGTGCCATCTCCCGGGGGACAGGCGAAGCTTTCTTT; CDR3: CAISRGTGEAFF
V: TRBV7-8; length: 18; J: TRBJ2-4; D: TRBD1; size: once; DNA: TGTGCCAGCAGCTTAACCTTGGGACAGCAACTAGCCAAAAACATTCAGTACTTC; CDR3: CASSLTLGQQLAKNIQYF
V: TRBV6-4; length: 14; J: TRBJ1-1; D: TRBD1; size: .; DNA: TGTGCCAGCAGTGCGACAGGGGGCGGATCTGAAGCTTTCTTT; CDR3: CASSATGGGSEAFF
V: TRBV18; length: 14; J: TRBJ1-1; D: .; size: .; DNA: TGTGCCAGCTCACCCGCCCACAAAGACACTGAAGCTTTCTTT; CDR3: CASSPAHKDTEAFF
V: TRBV19; length: 13; J: TRBJ2-1; D: TRBD1; size: .; DNA: TGTGCCAGTAGTGGACAGGGTACCCATGAGCAGTTCTTC; CDR3: CASSGQGTHEQFF
V: TRBV3-1/TRBV3-2; length: 12; J: TRBJ1-3; D: .; size: .; DNA: TGTGCCAGCAGCCAATCGGGTTCCACCATATATTTT; CDR3: CASSQSGSTIYF
V: TRBV6-2/TRBV6-3; length: 12; J: TRBJ2-7; D: .; size: .; DNA: TGTGCCAGCAGCCCAGTGGCTGAAGAGCAGTACTTC; CDR3: CASSPVAEEQYF
V: TRBV27; length: 15; J: TRBJ2-3; D: TRBD1; size: .; DNA: TGTGCCAGCAGTCCGGGGACAGGGCTTCCAGATACGCAGTATTTT; CDR3: CASSPGTGLPDTQYF
V: TRBV6-5; length: 14; J: TRBJ2-2; D: .; size: .; DNA: TGTGCCAGCAGGAGTGCAAGTCACACCGGGGAGCTGTTTTTT; CDR3: CASRSASHTGELFF